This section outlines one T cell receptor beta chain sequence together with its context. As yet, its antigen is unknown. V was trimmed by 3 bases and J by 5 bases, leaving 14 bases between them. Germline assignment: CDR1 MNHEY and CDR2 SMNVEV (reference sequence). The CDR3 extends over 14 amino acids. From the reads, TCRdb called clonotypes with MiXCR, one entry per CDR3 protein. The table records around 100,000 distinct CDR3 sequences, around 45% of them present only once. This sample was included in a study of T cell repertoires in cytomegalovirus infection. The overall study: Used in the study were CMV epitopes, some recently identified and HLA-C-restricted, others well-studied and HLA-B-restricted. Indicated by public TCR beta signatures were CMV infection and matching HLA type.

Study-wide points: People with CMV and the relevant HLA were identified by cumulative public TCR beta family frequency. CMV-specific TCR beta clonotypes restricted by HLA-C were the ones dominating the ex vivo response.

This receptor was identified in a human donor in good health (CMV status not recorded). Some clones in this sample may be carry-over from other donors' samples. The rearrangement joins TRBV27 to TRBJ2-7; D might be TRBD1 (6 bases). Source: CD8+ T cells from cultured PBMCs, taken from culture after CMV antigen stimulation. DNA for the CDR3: TGTGCCAGCAGTTTGTACAGGGAGACCCACGAGCAGTACTTC. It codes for CASSLYRETHEQYF.